The TCR beta chain under discussion was sequenced for a study of T cell responses to AZD1222 COVID-19 vaccine. Sequencing used immunoSEQ multiplex PCR; TCRdb keeps in-frame clones, though not all of them. The sample lists approximately 140,000 clones; about 91% were seen once. Germline CDR1 reads SGHNT; CDR2 reads YENEEA. V lost 5 bases, J lost 0 bases, and 11 bases lay in between. The CDR3 is made up of 16 amino acids. This receptor was obtained from an adult in good health. V is TRBV11-3 and J is TRBJ2-6; TRBD1 might be the D (6 bases). Sequenced material: peripheral blood, taken on day 0 of AZD1222 vaccination. The chain's CDR3 is CASSQSRGSGANVLTF. The CDR3 nucleotides are TGTGCCAGCAGCCAATCCAGGGGCTCTGGGGCCAACGTCCTGACTTTC.